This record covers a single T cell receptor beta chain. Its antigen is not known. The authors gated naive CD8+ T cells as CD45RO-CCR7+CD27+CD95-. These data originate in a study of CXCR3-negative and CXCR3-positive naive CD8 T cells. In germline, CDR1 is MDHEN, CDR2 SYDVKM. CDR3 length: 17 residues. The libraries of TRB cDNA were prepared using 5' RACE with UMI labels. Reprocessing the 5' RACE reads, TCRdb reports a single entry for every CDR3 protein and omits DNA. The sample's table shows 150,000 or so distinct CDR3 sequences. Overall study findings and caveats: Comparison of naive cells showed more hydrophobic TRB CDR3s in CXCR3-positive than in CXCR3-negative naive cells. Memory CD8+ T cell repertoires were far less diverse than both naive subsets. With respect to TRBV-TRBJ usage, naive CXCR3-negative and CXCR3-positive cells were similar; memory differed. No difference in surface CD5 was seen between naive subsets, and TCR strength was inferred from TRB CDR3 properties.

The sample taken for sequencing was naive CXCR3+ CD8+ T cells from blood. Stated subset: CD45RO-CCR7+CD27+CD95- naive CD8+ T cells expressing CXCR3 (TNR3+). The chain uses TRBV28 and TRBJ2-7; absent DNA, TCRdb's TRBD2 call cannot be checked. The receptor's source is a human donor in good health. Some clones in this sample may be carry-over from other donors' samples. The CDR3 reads CASSPRTSGRFSYEQYF.